This entry features one T cell receptor (beta chain) sequence. The data were taken from a study of blood T cell repertoires in COVID-19. Germline V gene sequence: CDR1 LGHNT, CDR2 FRNRAP. The CDR3 sequence is 11 residues long. V lost 5 bases and J lost 15; bases outside the gene matches: 6. TCRdb's copy holds only in-frame clones and misses some; the assay was immunoSEQ multiplex PCR. The sample has about 190,000 clones, around nine tenths seen once. The clonotype comes from a man aged 18 to 35 with active or convalescent COVID-19. V is TRBV12-5 and J is TRBJ2-1; 8 bases match TRBD1. The specimen was peripheral blood. The CDR3 reads CASGAGTGRFF. The CDR3 bases are TGTGCTAGTGGTGCCGGGACAGGCCGGTTCTTC.